This passage covers 32 T cell receptor beta chains from one sample sequenced in a study of cytomegalovirus exposure and HLA in healthy donors. Researchers ran the PCR with 60 Vbeta and 13 Jbeta primers. Generated by immunoSEQ multiplex PCR, the TCRdb table keeps only in-frame clones and is missing some. This table holds more than 150,000 clones, approximately 88% found once. The material sequenced was PBMCs. These receptors were collected from a woman in her forties or fifties in good health and CMV-seropositive.

The J gene is TRBJ2-5, the V gene TRBV18; D remains ambiguous. The better agreement between TRBJ2-7 and the DNA end casts doubt on the J call. Germline V lookup: CDR1 KGHSH, CDR2 LQKENI. The length of the CDR3 is 14 residues. The CDR3 bases are TGTGCCAGCTCACCACCAGGCAGGTCAGGCGAGCAGTACTTC. Its protein is CASSPPGRSGEQYF.

V gene TRBV27 combines with J gene TRBJ1-2, with TRBD1 matching over 11 bases. The CDR3 has 19 residues. V gave up 5 bases and J gave up 3 bases; unmatched junction bases: 17. Germline-derived CDR1 and CDR2 are MNHEY and SMNVEV (reference sequence). CDR3: CASSTLNGQGAVQDYGYTF. As DNA, the CDR3 is TGTGCCAGCAGTACCCTCAATGGACAGGGGGCTGTTCAGGACTATGGCTACACCTTC.

V gene TRBV5-4 combines with J gene TRBJ2-7; perhaps TRBD2 as D (5 bases). Germline assignment: CDR1 SGHNT and CDR2 YYREEE (reference sequence). CDR3 length: 14 residues. V was trimmed by 0 bases and J by 3 bases, leaving 10 bases between them. CDR3 coding DNA: TGTGCCAGCAGCTTGGCAGGCGGGCTCTACGAGCAGTACTTC. It translates to CASSLAGGLYEQYF. Full variable domain (remainder filled in from reference TRBV5-4 and TRBJ2-7): ETGVTQSPTHLIKTRGQQVTLRCSSQSGHNTVSWYQQALGQGPQFIFQYYREEENGRGNFPPRFSGLQFPNYSSELNVNALELDDSALYLCASSLAGGLYEQYFGPGTRLTVT.

The rearrangement uses TRBV4-1 and TRBJ2-7; D might be TRBD2 (6 bases). V was cut by 1 base and J by 2 bases, with 12 bases left in between. From germline, CDR1 is MGHRA and CDR2 YSYEKL. The CDR3 loop spans 15 amino acids. Here the CDR3 DNA reads TGCGCCAGCAGCCAAGTCGCTAGCGCTGCCTACGAGCAGTACTTC. Encoded protein: CASSQVASAAYEQYF.

V gene TRBV30 combines with J gene TRBJ2-5; 10 bases align to TRBD2. There are 17 residues in the CDR3. From germline, CDR1 is GTSNPN and CDR2 SVGIG (reference sequence). V shed 0 bases and J 5 bases; nucleotides not matched to a gene: 12. CDR3 in amino acids: CAWSVGLAGAGAETQYF. The CDR3 DNA sequence: TGTGCCTGGAGTGTCGGCCTAGCGGGGGCGGGGGCTGAGACCCAGTACTTC.

J is TRBJ2-5 and V is TRBV28; 9 nucleotides agree with TRBD2. CDR1 is MDHEN, CDR2 SYDVKM, per germline. Trimming took 3 bases from V and 7 from J; bases not matched to a gene: 6. CDR3 length equals 14 residues. CDR3 region: CASSFGGGAGTQYF. The CDR3 nucleotides are TGTGCCAGCAGTTTTGGCGGGGGGGCTGGGACCCAGTACTTC. The whole variable domain, remainder taken from reference TRBV28 and TRBJ2-5, is DVKVTQSSRYLVKRTGEKVFLECVQDMDHENMFWYRQDPGLGLRLIYFSYDVKMKEKGDIPEGYSVSREKKERFSLILESASTNQTSMYLCASSFGGGAGTQYFGPGTRLLVL.

The chain couples TRBV5-6 to TRBJ2-1; 9 bases are shared with TRBD2. The CDR3 is made up of 17 amino acids. Trimming took 4 bases from V and 9 from J; bases not matched to a gene: 17. Germline V CDR1 and CDR2: SGHDT, YYEEEE. The CDR3, as DNA: TGTGCCAGCAGCCTTGACCGCATGGCGGGGGGGCCATTTGAGCAGTTCTTC. Protein: CASSLDRMAGGPFEQFF.

V usage is TRBV2 and J usage is TRBJ2-5; 15 bases align to TRBD2. Per the germline V gene, CDR1 is SNHLY and CDR2 is FYNNEI. J was trimmed by 6 bases and V by 1 base; bases with no gene match: 3. This CDR3 is 16 amino acids long. The CDR3 coding sequence is TGTGCCAGCAGTGAAGGGACTAGCGGGGGGGCGAAGACCCAGTACTTC. Translation gives CASSEGTSGGAKTQYF.

The rearrangement links TRBV27 to TRBJ1-2, with 11 nucleotides matching TRBD1. CDR3 size: 15 residues. Germline values: CDR1 MNHEY, CDR2 SMNVEV (reference sequence). Trimming took 1 base from V and 4 from J; bases not matched to a gene: 2. The CDR3 loop reads CASSLWGTGGYGYTF. DNA of the CDR3: TGTGCCAGCAGTTTATGGGGGACAGGGGGCTATGGCTACACCTTC.

The chain joins TRBV27 to TRBJ2-7; 7 bases line up with TRBD1. The junction had 10 bases not matched to a gene; V was cut back by 5 bases and J by 3 bases. The CDR3 consists of 15 residues. Germline-derived CDR1 and CDR2 are MNHEY and SMNVEV (reference sequence). The CDR3 DNA reads as TGTGCCAGCAGTACCTACCGGGACAGAAACTACGAGCAGTACTTC. It translates to CASSTYRDRNYEQYF.

The genes are TRBV18 and TRBJ1-3; D gene uncertain. The CDR3 length is 13 residues. Trimming took off 3 bases at V and 6 bases at J, with 9 bases between the two ends. Germline CDR1 reads KGHSH; CDR2 reads LQKENI. CDR3 amino acids: CASSPSAENTIYF. The DNA for the CDR3 is TGTGCCAGCTCACCTTCGGCGGAAAACACCATATATTTT.

The genes are TRBV15 and TRBJ1-4, with D perhaps matching TRBD1 (6 bases). Germline CDR1 is LNHNV and CDR2 is YYDKDF (reference sequence). V was shortened by 3 bases and J by 7 bases, with 18 bases between the two germline ends. The length of the CDR3 is 16 residues. CDR3 sequence (DNA): TGTGCCACCAGCAGGGCGGGTGGCAGGGGTATTGAAAAACTGTTTTTT. Residues: CATSRAGGRGIEKLFF. The full variable domain, its missing parts supplied by reference TRBV15 and TRBJ1-4, is DAMVIQNPRYQVTQFGKPVTLSCSQTLNHNVMYWYQQKSSQAPKLLFHYYDKDFNNEADTPDNFQSRRPNTSFCFLDIRSPGLGDTAMYLCATSRAGGRGIEKLFFGSGTQLSVL.

The chain links TRBV5-1 to TRBJ2-3; TRBD2 matches 15 bases. Germline V gene sequence: CDR1 SGHRS, CDR2 YFSETQ. Germline trimming cut 1 base from V and 6 bases from J; bases unmatched to any gene: 9. The CDR3 is 18 residues long. The CDR3 spells CASSLWGTSGGSGDTQYF. CDR3 nucleotides: TGCGCCAGCAGCTTGTGGGGGACTAGCGGGGGGTCCGGGGATACGCAGTATTTT.

This chain links TRBV6-5 with TRBJ1-5, with 12 bases fitting TRBD1. CDR3 length: 15 residues. The V gene end was trimmed by 6 bases and the J gene end by 5 bases; junction bases not matched to a gene: 5. Germline V gene lookup returns CDR1 MNHEY and CDR2 SVGAGI. CDR3 coding DNA: TGTGCCAGCAGCCCAGGGACAGGGGGCTATCAGCCCCAGCATTTT. Amino acid sequence: CASSPGTGGYQPQHF.

The chain couples TRBV19 to TRBJ2-2, with D perhaps matching TRBD1 (6 bases). This CDR3 region has 15 residues. Per the germline V gene, CDR1 is LNHDA and CDR2 is SQIVND (reference sequence). V was pared by 5 bases and J by 7 bases, with 17 bases between. The CDR3 DNA is TGTGCCAGTAGTGTCGGACAGAAGGTCTTCGGGGAGCTGTTTTTT. The encoded protein is CASSVGQKVFGELFF.

This rearrangement joins TRBV18 to TRBJ1-1, with D perhaps matching TRBD1 (5 bases). The germline gives CDR1 KGHSH, CDR2 LQKENI. V lost 1 base to trimming and J lost 5 bases, with 14 bases between them. The length of the CDR3 is 15 residues. Written as DNA, the CDR3 is TGTGCCAGCTCACCACGGGAGGGGCGCGGGACTGAAGCTTTCTTT. Its translation: CASSPREGRGTEAFF.

The gene calls are TRBV5-1 and TRBJ2-1, with a tentative D call TRBD1 (6 bases). This CDR3 region has 14 residues. V lost 4 bases to trimming and J lost 5 bases, with 13 bases between them. The V gene's germline CDR1 is SGHRS and CDR2 YFSETQ. CDR3: CASSALGDNNEQFF. The CDR3 nucleotides read TGCGCCAGCAGCGCCCTAGGGGACAACAATGAGCAGTTCTTC. The entire variable domain, with the rest obtained from reference TRBV5-1 and TRBJ2-1, is as follows: KAGVTQTPRYLIKTRGQQVTLSCSPISGHRSVSWYQQTPGQGLQFLFEYFSETQRNKGNFPGRFSGRQFSNSRSEMNVSTLELGDSALYLCASSALGDNNEQFFGPGTRLTVL.

This chain links TRBV29-1 with TRBJ1-1; 7 bases are a match to TRBD1. This CDR3 is built from 13 residues. V was pared by 4 bases and J by 11 bases, with 13 bases of the junction left unmatched. Germline assignment: CDR1 SQVTM and CDR2 ANQGSEA. The CDR3 sequence is CSVGGGQEVRAFF. The CDR3 DNA reads TGCAGCGTTGGAGGAGGACAGGAGGTTAGGGCTTTCTTT.

The chain is built from TRBV30 and TRBJ2-4; D perhaps matches TRBD1 (6 bases). The V gene's germline CDR1 is GTSNPN and CDR2 SVGIG (reference sequence). This CDR3 has 13 residues. The ends were cut back, 5 bases at V and 0 bases at J, with 8 bases in the middle. The CDR3 region is CAWGQLAKNIQYF. In nucleotides, the CDR3 is TGTGCCTGGGGACAGCTAGCCAAAAACATTCAGTACTTC.

CDR3 nucleotide sequence: TGCGCCAGCAGCCAAGAGGGCGGGGTGATGACTGAAGCTTTCTTT. Residues: CASSQEGGVMTEAFF. The V and J genes are TRBV4-1 and TRBJ1-1; D gene uncertain. CDR3 size: 15 residues. Germline lookup yields CDR1 MGHRA and CDR2 YSYEKL. Trimming left V 0 bases short and J 5 bases short, with 13 bases between.

The chain joins TRBV28 to TRBJ1-1, with TRBD1 as a possible D gene (5 bases). Germline V lookup: CDR1 MDHEN, CDR2 SYDVKM. Trimming removed 7 bases from V and 1 base from J, with 16 bases in between. The CDR3 covers 15 residues. CDR3 in DNA: TGTGCCAGCACCACACCGACAAGGGGGAACACTGAAGCTTTCTTT. It is translated as CASTTPTRGNTEAFF.

The V call is TRBV7-2, the J call TRBJ2-7; weak D call: TRBD2 (6 bases). From germline, CDR1 is SGHTA and CDR2 FQGNSA. This CDR3 region has 11 residues. The V end was cut by 4 bases, the J end by 6 bases, with 7 bases between. The CDR3 DNA reads TGTGCCAGCAGCTCGGGGGTCGAGCAGTACTTC. Its translation is CASSSGVEQYF.

This clone has a single count. This sequence joins TRBV11-3 and TRBJ2-1; 15 bases are a match to TRBD2. This CDR3 has 15 amino acids. The germline V gene has CDR1 SGHNT and CDR2 YENEEA. Germline trimming cut 6 bases from V and 5 bases from J; bases unmatched to any gene: 2. This CDR3 reads CASSRTSGGDNEQFF. CDR3 nucleotide sequence: TGTGCCAGCAGTCGGACTAGCGGGGGGGACAATGAGCAGTTCTTC.

The rearrangement joins TRBV5-1 to TRBJ2-3; D unclear. This CDR3 is 12 amino acids long. Looked up from germline, CDR1 is SGHRS and CDR2 is YFSETQ. Deletions cut 3 bases from V and 4 bases from J, with 6 bases between. The CDR3 region has the DNA TGCGCCAGCAGCTCGCCGGCAGATACGCAGTATTTT. It specifies CASSSPADTQYF.

This clone was counted a single time. The J gene is TRBJ1-5, the V gene TRBV28; D uncertain. The V gene lost 6 bases and the J gene lost 4 bases, with 7 bases spanning the gap. This CDR3 spans 12 amino acids. The germline CDR1 and CDR2 sequences are MDHEN and SYDVKM. CDR3 sequence reads: CASRRRNQPQHF. The DNA for the CDR3 is TGTGCCAGCAGGAGGAGGAATCAGCCCCAGCATTTT.

This chain connects TRBV5-5 to TRBJ2-6; 7 bases fit TRBD1. The CDR3 totals 17 residues. In germline, CDR1 is SGHKS, CDR2 YYEKEE (reference sequence). V gave up 4 bases and J gave up 2 bases; unmatched junction bases: 9. The CDR3 region is CASSTRQGEAGANVLTF. The CDR3 region has the DNA TGTGCCAGCAGCACCAGACAGGGAGAGGCTGGGGCCAACGTCCTGACTTTC.

The rearrangement joins TRBV5-1 to TRBJ2-3, with D perhaps matching TRBD1 (5 bases). The CDR3 consists of 14 residues. V was clipped by 6 bases and J by 1 base, with 12 bases between them. The germline V gene encodes CDR1 SGHRS and CDR2 YFSETQ. DNA of the CDR3: TGCGCCAGCATCCCAGGGTTCGGCACAGATACGCAGTATTTT. As protein: CASIPGFGTDTQYF.

This clone was seen only a few times. The chain links TRBV6-5 to TRBJ2-7; weak D call: TRBD1 (6 bases). Trimming took 2 bases from V and 10 from J, leaving 24 bases between them. CDR1 is MNHEY and CDR2 is SVGAGI in the germline V gene. The CDR3 is 16 amino acids. DNA of the CDR3: TGTGCCAGCAGTTACAGCACTCCAGGACAGTCTCGAGGACAGTACTTC. Translation: CASSYSTPGQSRGQYF.

This clone was detected once. J is TRBJ2-1 and V is TRBV13; 12 bases map to TRBD2. The germline V gene encodes CDR1 PRHDT and CDR2 FYEKMQ (reference sequence). The V gene end was trimmed by 4 bases and the J gene end by 4 bases; junction bases not matched to a gene: 17. The CDR3 spans 20 residues. The CDR3 region is CASSSRDLTSGGAHYNEQFF. CDR3 in DNA: TGTGCCAGCAGCTCCCGAGACCTGACTAGCGGGGGCGCCCATTACAATGAGCAGTTCTTC.

This clone was detected ten times or more. The chain has TRBV7-9 and TRBJ2-7; no firm D call. Germline CDR1 and CDR2: SEHNR and FQNEAQ (reference sequence). The CDR3 length is 13 residues. V lost 5 bases and J lost 1, with 9 bases in between. The CDR3 nucleotides read TGTGCCAGCAGCCCCCCACAGTCCTACGAGCAGTACTTC. Translated: CASSPPQSYEQYF.

The gene calls are TRBV9 and TRBJ2-1, with D perhaps matching TRBD2 (5 bases). Trimming shortened V by 1 base and J by 1 base, and 9 bases separated the two germline ends. Germline-derived CDR1 and CDR2 are SGDLS and YYNGEE. The CDR3 runs to 15 residues. The CDR3: CASSVIGSSYNEQFF. In DNA form, the CDR3 reads TGTGCCAGCAGCGTAATTGGGAGTTCCTACAATGAGCAGTTCTTC.

V usage is TRBV7-9 and J usage is TRBJ1-5, with TRBD1 matching over 9 bases. CDR1 and CDR2 from the germline V gene are SEHNR and FQNEAQ (reference sequence). V lost 1 base to trimming and J lost 7 bases; unmatched junction nucleotides: 5. The CDR3 is 15 amino acids. CDR3 amino acids: CASSLGGTGRQPQHF. The DNA for the CDR3 is TGTGCCAGCAGCTTAGGGGGGACAGGGAGGCAGCCCCAGCATTTT. Supplemented by reference TRBV7-9 and TRBJ1-5, the full variable domain reads DTGVSQNPRHKITKRGQNVTFRCDPISEHNRLYWYRQTLGQGPEFLTYFQNEAQLEKSRLLSDRFSAERPKGSFSTLEIQRTEQGDSAMYLCASSLGGTGRQPQHFGDGTRLSIL.